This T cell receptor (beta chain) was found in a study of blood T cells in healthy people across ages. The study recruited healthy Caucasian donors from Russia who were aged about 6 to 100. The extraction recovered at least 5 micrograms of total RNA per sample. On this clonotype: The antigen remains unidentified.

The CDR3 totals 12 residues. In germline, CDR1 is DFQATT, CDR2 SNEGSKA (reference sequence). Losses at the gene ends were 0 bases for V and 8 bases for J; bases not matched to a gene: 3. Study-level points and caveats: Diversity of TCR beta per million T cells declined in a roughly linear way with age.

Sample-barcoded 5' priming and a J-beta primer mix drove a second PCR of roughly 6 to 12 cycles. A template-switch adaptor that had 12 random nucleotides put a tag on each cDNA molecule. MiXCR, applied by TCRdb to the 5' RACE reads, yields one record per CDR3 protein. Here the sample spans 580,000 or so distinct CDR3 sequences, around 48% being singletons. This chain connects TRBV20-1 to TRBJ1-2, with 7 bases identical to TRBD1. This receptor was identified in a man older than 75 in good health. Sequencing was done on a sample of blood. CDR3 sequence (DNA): TGCAGTGCTAGAGAACAGGGGACGGGCTACACCTTC. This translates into CSAREQGTGYTF.